Shown below are 22 T cell receptor beta chains from a single sample sequenced in a study of T cell changes during pregnancy in multiple sclerosis (dated by TCRdb to about 2019). Library construction relied on the immunoSEQ multiplex PCR assay. TCRdb provides this immuneACCESS table in a form limited to in-frame rearrangements. Some clones are lacking; in checked studies, under half of them reflect an unresolved V gene, and why the rest are absent is not known. For this sample there are roughly 39,000 clones; about nine tenths appear just once. The ten largest account for roughly 0.38% of the sample. This specimen was CD4+ T cells from peripheral blood mononuclear cells, taken after pregnancy. The receptor set was obtained from a female donor in good health, enrolled as a control in a pregnancy study.

The chain recombines TRBV27 with TRBJ2-1, with no clear D. V lost 2 bases and J 6 bases, leaving 17 bases between the germline ends. The CDR3 is made up of 16 amino acids. Germline V CDR1 and CDR2: MNHEY, SMNVEV (reference sequence). The DNA of the CDR3 is TGTGCCAGCAGTTTAGGAAGTGGTAAACGGGTCAATGAGCAGTTCTTC. Its protein is CASSLGSGKRVNEQFF.

This sequence joins TRBV12-5 and TRBJ2-1, with 14 bases aligning to TRBD2. The CDR3 length is 17 residues. With 1 base clipped from V and 10 bases from J, the junction kept 9 bases outside the gene matches. The germline gives CDR1 LGHNT, CDR2 FRNRAP. CDR3 DNA: TGTGCTAGTGGTTTGGACACCGGGACTAGCGGGAGCGGCGAGCAGTTCTTC. Its translation is CASGLDTGTSGSGEQFF.

The chain has TRBV6-5 and TRBJ1-4; 7 positions match TRBD1. Looked up from germline, CDR1 is MNHEY and CDR2 is SVGAGI. V shed 0 bases, J shed 6 bases, and the junction held 7 bases outside the gene matches. The CDR3 sequence is 16 residues long. The CDR3 sequence: CASSYSKTGRYEKLFF. Here the CDR3 DNA reads TGTGCCAGCAGTTACTCTAAGACAGGGCGTTATGAAAAACTGTTTTTT.

The gene calls are TRBV18 and TRBJ2-7; 7 bases map to TRBD1. CDR3 size: 13 residues. V gave up 3 bases and J gave up 4 bases; unmatched junction bases: 3. Germline CDR1 reads KGHSH; CDR2 reads LQKENI. The CDR3 loop reads CASSPGDRYEQYF. As DNA, the CDR3 is TGTGCCAGCTCACCTGGGGACAGATACGAGCAGTACTTC.

The chain employs TRBV11-2 and TRBJ2-1, with 8 bases fitting TRBD2. Germline V gene sequence: CDR1 SGHAT, CDR2 FQNNGV. V shed 5 bases and J 16 bases; nucleotides not matched to a gene: 13. The length of the CDR3 is 13 residues. CDR3: CASSAGTGRELFF. For the CDR3, the DNA is TGTGCCAGCAGCGCAGGAACCGGGAGGGAGCTATTCTTC.

The chain couples TRBV5-1 to TRBJ1-5, with D perhaps matching TRBD1 (6 bases). CDR3 length: 18 amino acids. Germline V gene sequence: CDR1 SGHRS, CDR2 YFSETQ. With 0 bases removed from V and 0 bases from J, the gap between germline ends came to 16 bases. CDR3 sequence (DNA): TGCGCCAGCAGCTTGGTCAGAGACAGGAAACTTAGCAATCAGCCCCAGCATTTT. As protein: CASSLVRDRKLSNQPQHF. The whole variable domain, filled in from reference TRBV5-1 and TRBJ1-5, reads KAGVTQTPRYLIKTRGQQVTLSCSPISGHRSVSWYQQTPGQGLQFLFEYFSETQRNKGNFPGRFSGRQFSNSRSEMNVSTLELGDSALYLCASSLVRDRKLSNQPQHFGDGTRLSIL.

V gene TRBV5-6 combines with J gene TRBJ1-2; TRBD1 is a possible D gene (5 bases). The CDR3 extends over 17 amino acids. V lost 4 bases, J lost 2 bases, and 21 bases lay in between. CDR1 and CDR2 from the germline V gene are SGHDT and YYEEEE. The CDR3 DNA follows: TGTGCCAGCAGCGCAGGGCTCGATATTATCCCAAACTATGGCTACACCTTC. Protein sequence: CASSAGLDIIPNYGYTF.

V usage is TRBV19 and J usage is TRBJ1-5; 7 bases align to TRBD1. J gave up 3 bases and V 6 bases, and 11 bases lay outside the gene matches. The CDR3 is 16 amino acids. Per the germline V gene, CDR1 is LNHDA and CDR2 is SQIVND (reference sequence). CDR3 loop: CASSLQTGSNNQPQHF. DNA for the CDR3: TGTGCCAGTAGCCTTCAGACAGGGAGTAACAATCAGCCCCAGCATTTT.

The rearrangement links TRBV15 to TRBJ2-3; TRBD2 aligns across 7 bases. Trimming cost V 5 bases and J 2 bases; bases outside gene matches: 7. CDR1 LNHNV and CDR2 YYDKDF come from the germline V gene (reference sequence). The CDR3 runs to 15 residues. The chain's CDR3 is CATSPSGIITDTQYF. The CDR3 DNA reads TGTGCCACCAGCCCCAGCGGGATAATCACAGATACGCAGTATTTT.

The rearrangement links TRBV7-2 to TRBJ2-2; TRBD2 agrees at 9 bases. The V and J ends lost 4 bases and 3 bases, in that order; junction bases with no gene match: 3. This CDR3 is 15 amino acids long. Germline V gene sequence: CDR1 SGHTA, CDR2 FQGNSA. CDR3 DNA sequence: TGTGCCAGCAGCTCGCGGGGGGGCCACACCGGGGAGCTGTTTTTT. This sequence encodes CASSSRGGHTGELFF.

The chain is built from TRBV28 and TRBJ1-5; no firm D call. The V gene's germline CDR1 is MDHEN and CDR2 SYDVKM. CDR3 length: 11 residues. Between the trimmed V and J ends, which lost 4 bases and 5 bases, there was a span of 3 bases. The CDR3 region has the DNA TGTGCCAGCAGTTCGGATCAGCCCCAGCATTTT. Its translation is CASSSDQPQHF.

The chain carries TRBV5-1 and TRBJ2-7, with TRBD1 matching over 9 bases. After removal of 4 bases from V and 3 bases from J, the junction contained 8 bases not matched to a gene. The CDR3 is 15 amino acids. Per the germline V gene, CDR1 is SGHRS and CDR2 is YFSETQ. CDR3 nucleotides: TGCGCCAGCAGCCGAACAGGGGGCATTAACTACGAGCAGTACTTC. Its translation is CASSRTGGINYEQYF.

The V call is TRBV7-8, the J call TRBJ1-5, with D uncertain. Between the trimmed V and J ends, which lost 4 bases and 0 bases, there was a span of 7 bases. CDR3 length: 14 amino acids. CDR1 SGHVS and CDR2 FQNEAQ come from the germline V gene. In nucleotides, the CDR3 is TGTGCCAGCAGCTCAGCCTCTAGCAATCAGCCCCAGCATTTT. It is translated as CASSSASSNQPQHF.

This chain joins TRBV7-2 and TRBJ1-4; 9 bases map to TRBD1. The germline V gene encodes CDR1 SGHTA and CDR2 FQGNSA. Trimming cost V 3 bases and J 8 bases; bases outside gene matches: 10. The CDR3 spans 16 residues. CDR3 DNA sequence: TGTGCCAGCAGCTTGGGGCCGGGACAGGGTTTAGAAAAACTGTTTTTT. Amino acid sequence: CASSLGPGQGLEKLFF.

The chain joins TRBV15 to TRBJ1-2, with D perhaps TRBD1 (5 bases). This CDR3 is 15 amino acids long. The ends were cut back, 0 bases at V and 5 bases at J, with 13 bases in the middle. From germline, CDR1 is LNHNV and CDR2 YYDKDF (reference sequence). CDR3 region: CATSRDGTALYGYTF. The DNA for the CDR3 is TGTGCCACCAGCAGAGACGGGACTGCTCTTTATGGCTACACCTTC.

The genes are TRBV11-2 and TRBJ1-2; 8 nucleotides agree with TRBD1. Germline V gene lookup returns CDR1 SGHAT and CDR2 FQNNGV. J was trimmed by 7 bases and V by 5 bases; bases with no gene match: 9. The CDR3 is 14 amino acids. The CDR3 nucleotides read TGTGCCAGCAGCCTAGGACAGGGTATATCTGGCTACACCTTC. This encodes CASSLGQGISGYTF. Full variable domain (missing parts from reference TRBV11-2 and TRBJ1-2): EAGVAQSPRYKIIEKRQSVAFWCNPISGHATLYWYQQILGQGPKLLIQFQNNGVVDDSQLPKDRFSAERLKGVDSTLKIQPAKLEDSAVYLCASSLGQGISGYTFGSGTRLTVV.

The genes are TRBV30 and TRBJ2-7; the match to TRBD1 covers 7 bases. Looked up from germline, CDR1 is GTSNPN and CDR2 is SVGIG (reference sequence). The CDR3 length is 13 residues. With V trimmed by 5 bases and J by 1 base, 5 bases remained unmatched. This CDR3 is CAWSRDRSYEQYF. The CDR3 nucleotides are TGTGCCTGGTCCCGGGACAGATCCTACGAGCAGTACTTC. Drawing the rest from reference TRBV30 and TRBJ2-7, the complete variable domain is SQTIHQWPATLVQPVGSPLSLECTVEGTSNPNLYWYRQAAGRGLQLLFYSVGIGQISSEVPQNLSASRPQDRQFILSSKKLLLSDSGFYLCAWSRDRSYEQYFGPGTRLTVT.

V and J are TRBV28 and TRBJ1-2; TRBD1 matches 7 bases. Germline CDR1 reads MDHEN; CDR2 reads SYDVKM. The CDR3 length is 14 residues. V was pared by 5 bases and J by 5 bases, with 8 bases of the junction left unmatched. In DNA, the CDR3 is TGTGCCAGCAGTAGAACAGGGACAGTTTATGGCTACACCTTC. This gives the protein CASSRTGTVYGYTF.

The chain joins TRBV30 to TRBJ1-4, with 8 bases aligning to TRBD1. Germline lookup yields CDR1 GTSNPN and CDR2 SVGIG (reference sequence). The CDR3 consists of 14 residues. V was pared by 2 bases and J by 10 bases, with 9 bases of the junction left unmatched. CDR3: CAWSTGGGGGKLFF. The DNA for the CDR3 is TGTGCCTGGAGTACAGGGGGTGGAGGAGGAAAACTGTTTTTT.

The chain carries TRBV19 and TRBJ1-2; TRBD1 matches at 9 bases. V lost 7 bases to trimming and J lost 4 bases; unmatched junction nucleotides: 13. Per the germline V gene, CDR1 is LNHDA and CDR2 is SQIVND (reference sequence). CDR3 length: 16 amino acids. The CDR3 DNA reads as TGTGCCAGTATCCCACAGGGGGCTTTAGGAGGCTATGGCTACACCTTC. It yields the protein CASIPQGALGGYGYTF.

The chain recombines TRBV7-8 with TRBJ2-5; a possible D gene is TRBD2 (7 bases). Trimming removed 1 base from V and 5 bases from J, with 17 bases in between. The germline gives CDR1 SGHVS, CDR2 FQNEAQ. There are 16 residues in the CDR3. CDR3: CASSLVWGAAGETQYF. DNA of the CDR3: TGTGCCAGCAGCTTAGTTTGGGGGGCAGCGGGGGAGACCCAGTACTTC.

This rearrangement joins TRBV18 to TRBJ2-7; a possible D gene is TRBD1 (6 bases). Germline CDR1 and CDR2: KGHSH and LQKENI. V shed 3 bases and J shed 5 bases, with 14 bases lying between them. This CDR3 comprises 14 residues. CDR3 loop: CASSPEQGVHEQYF. The CDR3 bases are TGTGCCAGCTCACCCGAACAGGGAGTTCACGAGCAGTACTTC.